This T cell receptor beta chain was recorded in a study of Graves' ophthalmopathy and Graves' hyperthyroidism. For the study at large: Researchers obtained peripheral blood at initial diagnosis, before any treatment had begun.

Scientists amplified the TCR beta CDR3 regions from RNA transcripts. HTBI-primed first-round RT-PCR preceded second-round multiplex PCR. TCRdb re-called the multiplex PCR reads with MiXCR, one entry per CDR3 protein. This table holds fewer than 650,000 distinct CDR3 sequences, over 20% found once. Per germline, CDR1 GTSNPN and CDR2 SVGIG (reference sequence). V dropped 5 bases and J dropped 8 bases, with 15 bases sitting between them. This CDR3 spans 12 amino acids. This clonotype was recorded a few times. A roughly 10 ml volume of fresh peripheral blood provided the PBMCs. The material sequenced was peripheral blood. This sequence joins TRBV30 and TRBJ1-1; D uncertain. This receptor was obtained from a woman aged 18-29 years with stable Graves' hyperthyroidism. Some clones in this sample may be carry-over from other donors' samples. CDR3 sequence reads: CAWEVDGLEAFF. The CDR3 DNA follows: TGTGCCTGGGAAGTCGACGGGTTGGAAGCTTTCTTT.